The 11 T cell receptor beta chains reported below all come from one sample, sequenced in a study of control samples from healthy donors and cancer patients. TCRdb's copy holds only in-frame clones and misses some; the assay was immunoSEQ multiplex PCR. Here the sample spans 130,000 or so clones, roughly 94% being singletons. The sample was PBMCs. These receptors were obtained from a man aged 60-69 years with colorectal cancer.

V usage is TRBV7-4 and J usage is TRBJ1-2, with D maybe TRBD1 (6 bases). The CDR3 is 11 amino acids. Trimming stripped 5 bases from V and 13 bases from J, with 14 bases between. Germline V lookup: CDR1 SGHVT, CDR2 SQSDAQ. The CDR3 DNA is TGTGCCAGCAGCCTGAGACAGGACCGCACCTTC. It specifies CASSLRQDRTF.

The chain is built from TRBV5-4 and TRBJ1-6; 8 bases map to TRBD1. Germline-derived CDR1 and CDR2 are SGHNT and YYREEE (reference sequence). The ends lost 1 base at V and 10 bases at J; junction bases unmatched: 4. This CDR3 contains 14 residues. CDR3 residues: CASSLRTGRSPLHF. The CDR3 nucleotides are TGTGCCAGCAGCTTGAGGACAGGGAGATCACCCCTCCACTTT.

V gene TRBV29-1 combines with J gene TRBJ2-3; the D is unclear. The V end was cut by 4 bases, the J end by 0 bases, with 11 bases between. CDR1 and CDR2 from the germline V gene are SQVTM and ANQGSEA. This CDR3 has 14 amino acids. CDR3 sequence (DNA): TGCAGCGTTGGGATAGGTAGTAGCACAGATACGCAGTATTTT. It codes for CSVGIGSSTDTQYF.

V gene TRBV27 combines with J gene TRBJ2-1; 12 bases fit TRBD2. The CDR3 covers 16 residues. The trim removed 5 bases at V and 8 bases at J, leaving 10 bases unmatched. Germline CDR1 is MNHEY and CDR2 is SMNVEV (reference sequence). The CDR3 loop reads CASSTFLAGGPYEQFF. The DNA for the CDR3 is TGTGCCAGCAGTACCTTTCTAGCGGGGGGGCCCTATGAGCAGTTCTTC.

As regards this clone: The junction differs from germline at one of its ends, possibly a read error. The chain employs TRBV5-4 and TRBJ2-2; the D gene is possibly TRBD1 (6 bases). Germline values: CDR1 SGHNT, CDR2 YYREEE (reference sequence). The CDR3 totals 17 residues. The DNA for the CDR3 is TGTGCCAGCAGCTTGGGACAGGCCAAAAGTAACAGCGGGGAGCTGTTTTTT. Translating gives CASSLGQAKSNSGELFF.

The chain combines TRBV12-3 or TRBV12-4 with TRBJ1-2; D may be TRBD1 (5 bases). Trimming pared 6 bases from V and 6 bases from J, leaving 14 bases between. This CDR3 comprises 13 residues. The CDR3 nucleotides read TGTGCCAGCAGCCTGGGTTTGGGGGATGGCTACACCTTC. This translates into CASSLGLGDGYTF.

V and J are TRBV15 and TRBJ2-2, with 10 nucleotides matching TRBD1. V trimming: 1 base; J trimming: 4 bases; junction bases outside the gene matches: 6. Germline assignment: CDR1 LNHNV and CDR2 YYDKDF (reference sequence). There are 17 residues in the CDR3. CDR3 in amino acids: CATSRGPGQGVTGELFF. The CDR3 DNA sequence: TGTGCCACCAGCAGAGGACCTGGACAGGGGGTCACCGGGGAGCTGTTTTTT.

CDR3 residues: CASRRTEDYGYTF. CDR3 nucleotide sequence: TGTGCCAGCCGTAGGACCGAGGACTATGGCTACACCTTC. This chain connects TRBV27 to TRBJ1-2; no clear D gene. Germline values: CDR1 MNHEY, CDR2 SMNVEV (reference sequence). V dropped 8 bases and J dropped 3 bases, with 13 bases sitting between them. The CDR3 spans 13 residues.

This clone was counted once. The chain joins TRBV19 to TRBJ2-5; D ambiguous. This CDR3 comprises 13 residues. The germline gives CDR1 LNHDA, CDR2 SQIVND (reference sequence). Trimming removed 3 bases from V and 5 bases from J, with 10 bases in between. The CDR3 nucleotides read TGTGCCAGTAGTATCGTACCCTGGGAGACCCAGTACTTC. Protein: CASSIVPWETQYF.

This rearrangement joins TRBV6-5 to TRBJ1-6, with a weak D call TRBD1 (5 bases). Germline CDR1 MNHEY, CDR2 SVGAGI. V dropped 6 bases and J dropped 7 bases, with 16 bases sitting between them. The length of the CDR3 is 15 residues. CDR3 sequence: CASRTRDSSNSPLHF. The CDR3 DNA reads TGTGCCAGCAGGACACGGGACTCGTCGAATTCACCCCTCCACTTT.

This rearrangement joins TRBV12-5 to TRBJ1-1; D possibly corresponds to TRBD1 (6 bases). The germline V gene encodes CDR1 LGHNT and CDR2 FRNRAP. The CDR3 length is 12 residues. V was shortened by 1 base and J by 7 bases, with 7 bases between the two germline ends. CDR3 loop: CASGLEGHEAFF. CDR3 sequence (DNA): TGTGCTAGTGGTTTGGAGGGACATGAAGCTTTCTTT.